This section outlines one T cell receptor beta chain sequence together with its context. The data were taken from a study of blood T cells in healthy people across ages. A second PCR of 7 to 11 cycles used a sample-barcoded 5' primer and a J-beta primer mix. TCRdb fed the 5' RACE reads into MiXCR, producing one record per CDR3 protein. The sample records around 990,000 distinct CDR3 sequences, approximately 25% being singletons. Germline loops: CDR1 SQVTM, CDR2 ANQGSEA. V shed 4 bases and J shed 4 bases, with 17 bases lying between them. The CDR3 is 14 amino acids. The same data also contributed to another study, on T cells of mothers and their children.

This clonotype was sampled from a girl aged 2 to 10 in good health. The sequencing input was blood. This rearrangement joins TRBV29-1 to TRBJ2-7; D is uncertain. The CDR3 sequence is CSVATSTALYEQYF. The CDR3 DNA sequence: TGCAGCGTTGCAACTTCCACCGCCTTATACGAGCAGTACTTC.